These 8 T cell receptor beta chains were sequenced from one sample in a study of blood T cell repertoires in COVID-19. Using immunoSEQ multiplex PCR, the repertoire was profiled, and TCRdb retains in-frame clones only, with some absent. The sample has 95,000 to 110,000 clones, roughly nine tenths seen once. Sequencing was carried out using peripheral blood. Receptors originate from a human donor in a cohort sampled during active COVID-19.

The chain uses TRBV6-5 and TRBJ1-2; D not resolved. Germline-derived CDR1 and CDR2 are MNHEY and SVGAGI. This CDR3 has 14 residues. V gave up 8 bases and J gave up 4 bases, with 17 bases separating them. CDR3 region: CASLKTAGSYGYTF. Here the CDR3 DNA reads TGTGCCAGCCTTAAGACCGCCGGGAGCTATGGCTACACCTTC.

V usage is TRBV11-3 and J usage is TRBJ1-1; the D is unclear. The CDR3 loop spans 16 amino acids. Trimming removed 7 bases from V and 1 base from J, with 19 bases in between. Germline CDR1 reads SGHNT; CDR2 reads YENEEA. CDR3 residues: CASTFTPGKGNTEAFF. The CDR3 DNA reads TGTGCCAGCACCTTCACTCCGGGAAAAGGGAACACTGAAGCTTTCTTT.

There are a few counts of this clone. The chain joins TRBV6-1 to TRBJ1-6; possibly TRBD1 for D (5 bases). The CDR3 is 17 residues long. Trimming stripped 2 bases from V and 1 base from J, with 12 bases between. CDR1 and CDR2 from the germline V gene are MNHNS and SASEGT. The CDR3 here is CASSEPDSWSYNSPLHF. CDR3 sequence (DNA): TGTGCCAGCAGTGAACCTGACAGTTGGTCCTATAATTCACCCCTCCACTTT.

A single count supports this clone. The CDR3 DNA is TGTGCCAGCAGCTTTACAGGGACTAATGAAAAACTGTTTTTT. This translates into CASSFTGTNEKLFF. V usage is TRBV7-8 and J usage is TRBJ1-4; TRBD1 is a possible D gene (6 bases). In germline, CDR1 is SGHVS, CDR2 FQNEAQ. The V gene lost 3 bases and the J gene lost 2 bases, with 7 bases spanning the gap. This CDR3 comprises 14 residues.

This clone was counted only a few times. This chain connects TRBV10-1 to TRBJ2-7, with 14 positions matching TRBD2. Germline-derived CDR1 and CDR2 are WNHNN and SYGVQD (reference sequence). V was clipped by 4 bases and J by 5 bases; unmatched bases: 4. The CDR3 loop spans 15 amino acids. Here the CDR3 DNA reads TGCGCCAGCAGTGGGACTAGCGGGAGGAGAAACGAGCAGTACTTC. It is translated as CASSGTSGRRNEQYF.

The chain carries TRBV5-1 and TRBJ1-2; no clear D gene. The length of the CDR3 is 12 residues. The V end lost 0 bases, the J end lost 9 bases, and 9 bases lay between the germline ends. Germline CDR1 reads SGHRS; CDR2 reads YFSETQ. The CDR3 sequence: CASSLEQISYTF. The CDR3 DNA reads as TGCGCCAGCAGCTTGGAACAGATTAGCTACACCTTC. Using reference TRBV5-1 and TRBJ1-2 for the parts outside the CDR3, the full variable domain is KAGVTQTPRYLIKTRGQQVTLSCSPISGHRSVSWYQQTPGQGLQFLFEYFSETQRNKGNFPGRFSGRQFSNSRSEMNVSTLELGDSALYLCASSLEQISYTFGSGTRLTVV.

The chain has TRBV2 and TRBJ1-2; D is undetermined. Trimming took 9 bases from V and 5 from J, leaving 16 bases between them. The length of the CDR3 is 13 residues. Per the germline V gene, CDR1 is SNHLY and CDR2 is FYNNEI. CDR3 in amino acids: CASQTPALYGYTF. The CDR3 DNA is TGTGCCAGTCAGACTCCGGCCCTATATGGCTACACCTTC.

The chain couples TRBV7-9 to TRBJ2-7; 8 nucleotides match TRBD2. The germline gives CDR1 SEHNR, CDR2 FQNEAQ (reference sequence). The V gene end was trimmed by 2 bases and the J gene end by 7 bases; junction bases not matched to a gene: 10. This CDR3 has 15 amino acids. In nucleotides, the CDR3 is TGTGCCAGCAGCTTAAACACGGGGGGGCCTGGTGAGCAGTACTTC. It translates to CASSLNTGGPGEQYF.